This TCR beta chain was sequenced during a study of shared clonotypes between healthy human individuals. The CDR3 consists of 16 residues. CDR1 is SGHTS and CDR2 is YDEGEE in the germline V gene. The germline V and J ends were trimmed by 1 base and 2 bases, with 13 bases remaining between them. CD45RO negativity and positive selection for CCR7 defined naive CD8 cells, a population that excluded terminally differentiated effector memory CD45RA+ cells. Assay used: immunoSEQ multiplex PCR; TCRdb lists only in-frame clones, some missing. The sample yields around 600,000 clones, around 96% seen once. The sequence derives from a woman under 40 in good health. Sequencing was performed on naive CD8+ T cells sorted from blood. The chain joins TRBV5-8 to TRBJ1-5; D may be TRBD1 (6 bases). CDR3 loop: CASSLWAGEGNQPQHF. Here the CDR3 DNA reads TGTGCCAGCAGCTTGTGGGCAGGGGAGGGCAATCAGCCCCAGCATTTT.